This section outlines one T cell receptor beta chain sequence together with its context. The sample belongs to a study of patients and donors after allogeneic stem cell transplantation. From the RT-PCR reads, TCRdb called clonotypes with MiXCR, one entry per CDR3 protein. This table holds about 96,000 distinct CDR3 sequences, 40% to 60% found once. The CDR3 spans 12 residues. V shed 4 bases, J shed 9 bases, and the junction held 5 bases outside the gene matches. Germline V gene sequence: CDR1 SQVTM, CDR2 ANQGSEA. The chain recombines TRBV29-1 with TRBJ2-4; TRBD2 aligns across 8 bases. The TCR comes from a human donor who was either an allogeneic HSCT recipient or a stem cell or donor lymphocyte infusion donor (not recorded which). It is not recorded whose cells these are; they may come from a transplant donor. Input material: blood, either unsorted or a sorted T cell fraction (not recorded which). The CDR3 here is CSVVSGGGIQYF. CDR3 coding DNA: TGCAGCGTTGTGAGCGGGGGAGGCATTCAGTACTTC.